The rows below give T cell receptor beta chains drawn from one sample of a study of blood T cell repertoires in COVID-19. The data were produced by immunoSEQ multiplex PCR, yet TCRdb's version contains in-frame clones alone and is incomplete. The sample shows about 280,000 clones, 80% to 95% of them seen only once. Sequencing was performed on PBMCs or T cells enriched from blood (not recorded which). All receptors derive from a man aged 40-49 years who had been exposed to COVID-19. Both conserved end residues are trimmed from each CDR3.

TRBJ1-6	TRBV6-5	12	ASSYTDRGQPLH
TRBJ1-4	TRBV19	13	ASSIDRDSLEKLF
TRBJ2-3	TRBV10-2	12	ASSELGLRDTQY
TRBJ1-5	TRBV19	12	ASSGLYSNQPQH
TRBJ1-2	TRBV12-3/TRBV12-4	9	ASKAGGGYT
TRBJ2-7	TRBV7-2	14	ASSLIYGLAGYEQY
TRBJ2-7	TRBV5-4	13	ASSSADRNLYEQY
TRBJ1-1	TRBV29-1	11	SAPGTGGTEAF
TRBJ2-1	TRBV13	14	ASSFPSGVSYNEQF
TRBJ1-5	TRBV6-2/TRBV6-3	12	ASSYLQLGEPQH
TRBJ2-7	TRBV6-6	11	ASSTQGTYEQY
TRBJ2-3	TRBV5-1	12	ASSRQGGTDTQY
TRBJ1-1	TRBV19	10	ASSIVGAEAF
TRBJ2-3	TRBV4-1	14	ASSHLPRELGDTQY
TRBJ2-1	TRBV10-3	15	AISETPGTSANNEQF
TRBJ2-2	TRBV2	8	ASFSGELF
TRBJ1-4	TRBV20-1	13	SASSSWARNEKLF
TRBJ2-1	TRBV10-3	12	AIRGQGLYNEQF
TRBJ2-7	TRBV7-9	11	ASSPGGDYEQY
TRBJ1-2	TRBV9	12	ASSEQQGGYGYT
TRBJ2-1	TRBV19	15	ASSIDSGIDSYNEQF
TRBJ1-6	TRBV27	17	ASVPQGGDPAMEASPLH
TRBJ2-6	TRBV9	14	ASSVDYQTGANVLT
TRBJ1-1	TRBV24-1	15	ATRGPGTGVMNTEAF
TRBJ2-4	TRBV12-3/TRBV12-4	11	ASTSIAKNIQY
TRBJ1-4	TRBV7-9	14	ASSLSSRGLREKLF
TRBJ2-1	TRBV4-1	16	ASSQAPRIAGLGGEQF
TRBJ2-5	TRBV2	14	ASTTLKRGRGETQY
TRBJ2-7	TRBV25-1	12	ASSVGRGTYEQY
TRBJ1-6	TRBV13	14	ASSLDGGRTNSPLH
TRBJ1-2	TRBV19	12	ASSGGVVNYGYT
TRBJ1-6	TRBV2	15	ASKIDRGYSYNSPLH
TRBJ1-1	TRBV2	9	ASSSDSEAF
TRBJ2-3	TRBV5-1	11	ASSLDTTNTQY
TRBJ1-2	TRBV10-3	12	AISETVANYGYT
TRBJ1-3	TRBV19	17	ASGRTGRKHLRSGNTIY
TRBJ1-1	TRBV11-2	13	ASSLNAGALTEAF
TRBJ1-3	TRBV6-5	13	ASSYGTQLGNTIY
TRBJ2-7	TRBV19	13	ASSPGTSGRGEQY
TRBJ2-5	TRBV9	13	ASSSGVQGLETQY
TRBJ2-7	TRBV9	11	ASSLAGTYEQY
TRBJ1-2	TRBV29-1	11	SVEAHRGDGYT
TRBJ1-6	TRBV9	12	ASRKGQINSPLH
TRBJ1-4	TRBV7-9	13	ASSPPGTINEKLF
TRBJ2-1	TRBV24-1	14	ATSEPGTSGSNEQF
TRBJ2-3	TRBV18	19	ASSPLPPGTSARGSTDTQY
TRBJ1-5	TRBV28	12	ASSFQNSNQPQH
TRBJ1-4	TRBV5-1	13	ASSLTQGAGEKLF
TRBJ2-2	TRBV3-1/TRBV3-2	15	ASSPPLTSGRDGELF
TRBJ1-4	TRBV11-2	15	ASSLESGSATNEKLF
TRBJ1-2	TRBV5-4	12	ASSWDRVGYGYT
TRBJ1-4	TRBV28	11	ASSQRGDEKLF
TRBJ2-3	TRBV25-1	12	ASSDGGGWDTQY